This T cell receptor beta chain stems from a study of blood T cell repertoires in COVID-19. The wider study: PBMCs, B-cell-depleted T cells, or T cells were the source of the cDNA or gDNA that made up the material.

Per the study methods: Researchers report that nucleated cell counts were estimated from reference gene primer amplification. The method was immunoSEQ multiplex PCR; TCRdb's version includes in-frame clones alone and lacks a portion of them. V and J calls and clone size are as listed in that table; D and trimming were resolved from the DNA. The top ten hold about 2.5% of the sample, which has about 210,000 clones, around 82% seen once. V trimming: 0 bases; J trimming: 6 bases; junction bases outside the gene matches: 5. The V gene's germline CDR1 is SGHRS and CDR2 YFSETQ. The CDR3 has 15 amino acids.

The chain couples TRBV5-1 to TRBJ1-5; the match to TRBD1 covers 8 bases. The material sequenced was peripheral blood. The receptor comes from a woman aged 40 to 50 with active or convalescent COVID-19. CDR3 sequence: CASSLGDRPLQPQHF. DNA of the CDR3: TGCGCCAGCAGCTTGGGGGACAGGCCCCTTCAGCCCCAGCATTTT.